The 26 T cell receptor beta chains below come from one sample, sequenced in a study of beta chain features in type 1 diabetes. As every portion of the isolated RNA was reverse transcribed, the sequencing read expressed TCRB transcripts. The assay was immunoSEQ multiplex PCR, and TCRdb's table has in-frame clones only and misses some. The sample carries 900,000 or so clones, 17% recorded once. The sample comprised naive CD4+ T cells from blood. The source of these receptors is a woman aged 18-30 years in good health.

The gene calls are TRBV9 and TRBJ2-6, with D possibly being TRBD1 (6 bases). CDR1 is SGDLS, CDR2 YYNGEE, per germline. The CDR3 totals 15 residues. The germline V and J ends were trimmed by 4 bases and 2 bases, with 10 bases remaining between them. CDR3 residues: CASSSRGAGANVLTF. The CDR3 coding sequence is TGTGCCAGCAGCTCCAGGGGAGCTGGGGCCAACGTCCTGACTTTC.

The CDR3: CANKPRLAGVYGETQYF. CDR3 bases: TGTGCCAACAAGCCGAGACTAGCGGGAGTGTATGGAGAGACCCAGTACTTC. This rearrangement joins TRBV27 to TRBJ2-5; 12 bases are shared with TRBD2. CDR3 length: 17 amino acids. Trimming cost V 10 bases and J 4 bases; bases outside gene matches: 16. Germline CDR1 is MNHEY and CDR2 is SMNVEV (reference sequence).

This clone was recorded a few times. This chain uses TRBV2 with TRBJ2-5; 10 bases align to TRBD2. The J call is doubtful: the DNA matches TRBJ2-7 better. The V gene's germline CDR1 is SNHLY and CDR2 FYNNEI. This CDR3 spans 16 amino acids. The CDR3 protein is CASTLARASGSDEQYF. CDR3 nucleotides: TGTGCCAGCACCTTGGCAAGGGCTAGCGGGAGCGACGAGCAGTACTTC.

This clone was detected only a few times. This chain uses TRBV10-3 with TRBJ2-3, with TRBD2 matching 7 bases. CDR1 ENHRY and CDR2 SYGVKD come from the germline V gene. V was pared by 4 bases and J by 2 bases, with 15 bases of the junction left unmatched. The CDR3 length is 18 residues. The CDR3 protein is CAISASPTTSEPTDTQYF. The CDR3 region has the DNA TGTGCCATCAGTGCATCCCCAACTACTAGCGAACCCACAGATACGCAGTATTTT.

This clone was detected only a few times. The chain carries TRBV7-8 and TRBJ1-2, with D perhaps matching TRBD1 (6 bases). The CDR3 has 16 residues. V dropped 2 bases and J dropped 0 bases, with 13 bases sitting between them. Germline CDR1 and CDR2: SGHVS and FQNEAQ. CDR3 sequence reads: CASSLQGRGTNYGYTF. In nucleotides, the CDR3 is TGTGCCAGCAGCTTACAGGGCAGGGGAACTAACTATGGCTACACCTTC.

There are a few counts of this clone. The chain joins TRBV7-2 to TRBJ2-2; D not certain. Germline V gene lookup returns CDR1 SGHTA and CDR2 FQGNSA. This CDR3 spans 15 amino acids. The germline V and J ends were trimmed by 7 bases and 3 bases, with 15 bases remaining between them. The CDR3 DNA reads as TGTGCCAGCACCCCCGTGGGAACTGACACCGGGGAGCTGTTTTTT. The encoded protein is CASTPVGTDTGELFF.

The chain has TRBV7-9 and TRBJ2-1; 10 positions match TRBD1. CDR1 is SEHNR and CDR2 is FQNEAQ in the germline V gene (reference sequence). The CDR3 sequence is 15 residues long. Unmatched junction bases numbered 8, after V lost 4 bases and J lost 8 bases. CDR3 region: CASSWTGGSVDEQFF. CDR3 nucleotide sequence: TGTGCCAGCAGCTGGACAGGGGGTTCCGTGGATGAGCAGTTCTTC. The whole variable domain, remainder taken from reference TRBV7-9 and TRBJ2-1, is DTGVSQNPRHKITKRGQNVTFRCDPISEHNRLYWYRQTLGQGPEFLTYFQNEAQLEKSRLLSDRFSAERPKGSFSTLEIQRTEQGDSAMYLCASSWTGGSVDEQFFGPGTRLTVL.

CDR3 residues: CASSVTPPGEQFF. CDR3 DNA: TGTGCCAGCAGCGTCACTCCTCCGGGGGAGCAGTTCTTC. This chain uses TRBV9 with TRBJ2-1, with D maybe TRBD2 (5 bases). CDR3 length: 13 amino acids. The germline V gene encodes CDR1 SGDLS and CDR2 YYNGEE. Deletions cut 2 bases from V and 10 bases from J, with 13 bases between.

This clone was seen a handful of times. The J gene is TRBJ2-3, the V gene TRBV2; D possibly corresponds to TRBD2 (5 bases). This CDR3 is 16 amino acids long. Germline loops: CDR1 SNHLY, CDR2 FYNNEI. Trimming stripped 1 base from V and 1 base from J, with 12 bases between. Here the CDR3 reads CASSEVSWGGTDTQYF. CDR3 bases: TGTGCCAGCAGTGAAGTCTCGTGGGGAGGCACAGATACGCAGTATTTT.

The sample holds a few counts of this clone. V and J are TRBV19 and TRBJ2-2; 10 bases agree with TRBD2. V lost 10 bases to trimming and J lost 0 bases; unmatched junction nucleotides: 14. Germline CDR1 LNHDA, CDR2 SQIVND (reference sequence). The CDR3 is 18 amino acids. The CDR3 DNA reads TGTGCCACAAATACCGGGACTAGCGCCCTACCGAACACCGGGGAGCTGTTTTTT. Amino acids: CATNTGTSALPNTGELFF.

The chain is built from TRBV28 and TRBJ1-2; D is perhaps TRBD1 (6 bases). CDR3 length equals 13 residues. Germline V gene data show CDR1 as MDHEN and CDR2 as SYDVKM. Trimming shortened V by 7 bases and J by 1 base, and 10 bases separated the two germline ends. The CDR3 loop is CASKTGINYGYTF. The CDR3 DNA follows: TGTGCCAGCAAGACAGGCATTAACTATGGCTACACCTTC.

This clone turned up a few times. The chain has TRBV7-9 and TRBJ1-5; tentatively, D is TRBD1 (5 bases). Germline V gene sequence: CDR1 SEHNR, CDR2 FQNEAQ (reference sequence). This CDR3 region has 15 residues. Between the trimmed V and J ends, which lost 5 bases and 3 bases, there was a span of 14 bases. The CDR3 sequence is CASSLQGGDNQPQHF. CDR3 DNA: TGTGCCAGCAGCCTCCAGGGAGGCGACAATCAGCCCCAGCATTTT.

The chain joins TRBV19 to TRBJ1-2, with D maybe TRBD1 (6 bases). Germline V lookup: CDR1 LNHDA, CDR2 SQIVND (reference sequence). The V gene lost 7 bases and the J gene lost 6 bases, with 24 bases spanning the gap. The CDR3 is made up of 16 amino acids. This CDR3 is CASNLRRGRGADGYTF. CDR3 DNA: TGTGCCAGTAACCTTCGCCGGGGGCGCGGCGCCGATGGCTACACCTTC.

This chain joins TRBV6-6 and TRBJ2-3; D is possibly TRBD1 (5 bases). The CDR3 totals 15 residues. Trimming took 2 bases from V and 0 from J, leaving 9 bases between them. CDR1 is MNHNY and CDR2 is SVGAGI in the germline V gene (reference sequence). For the CDR3, the DNA is TGTGCCAGCAGTTACCGGACACTTAGCACAGATACGCAGTATTTT. Its translation is CASSYRTLSTDTQYF.

Written as DNA, the CDR3 is TGTGCCAGCCACCACAGGGAAGGCACCACAGATACGCAGTATTTT. It is translated as CASHHREGTTDTQYF. V usage is TRBV19 and J usage is TRBJ2-3, with TRBD1 as a possible D gene (6 bases). The CDR3 has 15 residues. In germline, CDR1 is LNHDA, CDR2 SQIVND (reference sequence). Deletions cut 9 bases from V and 2 bases from J, with 18 bases between.

On this clone: The sample has other DNA sequences that encode this CDR3 too. The rearrangement links TRBV18 to TRBJ2-5; D uncertain. The V end lost 1 base, the J end lost 2 bases, and 5 bases lay between the germline ends. The CDR3 sequence is 13 residues long. Germline loops: CDR1 KGHSH, CDR2 LQKENI. The CDR3 DNA reads as TGTGCCAGCTCACCACGGCAGCAAGAGACCCAGTACTTC. Encoded protein: CASSPRQQETQYF.

This clone has a handful of counts. The V and J genes are TRBV15 and TRBJ2-2; TRBD2 matches 7 bases. This CDR3 comprises 18 residues. V trimming: 0 bases; J trimming: 4 bases; junction bases outside the gene matches: 11. CDR1 and CDR2 from the germline V gene are LNHNV and YYDKDF (reference sequence). CDR3 sequence reads: CATSRDPGGGGGTGELFF. In DNA, the CDR3 is TGTGCCACCAGCAGAGATCCGGGTGGCGGGGGAGGCACCGGGGAGCTGTTTTTT.

This clone showed up just a few times. The chain couples TRBV7-8 to TRBJ2-5; D gene ambiguous. V lost 5 bases and J lost 5, with 15 bases in between. CDR3 length: 14 residues. The V gene's germline CDR1 is SGHVS and CDR2 FQNEAQ. CDR3 sequence (DNA): TGTGCCAGCAGCCCGCGACGAGAACTCGAGACCCAGTACTTC. Protein sequence: CASSPRRELETQYF.

The chain combines TRBV11-2 with TRBJ2-1; the match to TRBD2 covers 7 bases. Losses at the gene ends were 3 bases for V and 2 bases for J; bases not matched to a gene: 10. Germline V gene sequence: CDR1 SGHAT, CDR2 FQNNGV. The CDR3 sequence is 17 residues long. The CDR3 sequence: CASSFLAGAPPYNEQFF. The CDR3 DNA is TGTGCCAGCAGCTTTCTTGCGGGAGCCCCCCCCTACAATGAGCAGTTCTTC.

This clone turned up a few times. The chain uses TRBV2 and TRBJ2-7; no reliable D call. Germline assignment: CDR1 SNHLY and CDR2 FYNNEI. V was cut by 0 bases and J by 7 bases, with 4 bases left in between. The length of the CDR3 is 11 residues. The CDR3 DNA sequence: TGTGCCAGCAGTGAAGCAGAAGAGCAGTACTTC. It specifies CASSEAEEQYF. The whole variable domain, remainder taken from reference TRBV2 and TRBJ2-7, is EPEVTQTPSHQVTQMGQEVILRCVPISNHLYFYWYRQILGQKVEFLVSFYNNEISEKSEIFDDQFSVERPDGSNFTLKIRSTKLEDSAMYFCASSEAEEQYFGPGTRLTVT.

This clone has a handful of counts. The chain carries TRBV29-1 and TRBJ2-7; D perhaps matches TRBD1 (5 bases). The CDR3 length is 13 residues. From germline, CDR1 is SQVTM and CDR2 ANQGSEA. Trimming stripped 4 bases from V and 6 bases from J, with 16 bases between. The CDR3 protein is CSVASGFTFEQYF. The DNA of the CDR3 is TGCAGCGTTGCTTCAGGGTTTACCTTCGAGCAGTACTTC.

The gene calls are TRBV27 and TRBJ2-4; D not certain. The germline V gene encodes CDR1 MNHEY and CDR2 SMNVEV (reference sequence). The CDR3 spans 13 residues. V dropped 6 bases and J dropped 7 bases, with 13 bases sitting between them. The CDR3, as DNA: TGTGCCAGCAGAAAATTGGGATCTAACATTCAGTACTTC. Residues: CASRKLGSNIQYF.

This clone occurred a few times. J is TRBJ1-1 and V is TRBV19; 7 positions agree with TRBD1. The germline CDR1 and CDR2 sequences are LNHDA and SQIVND (reference sequence). The CDR3 runs 15 residues. With 7 bases clipped from V and 1 base from J, the junction kept 9 bases outside the gene matches. The CDR3 region has the DNA TGTGCCAGTACAGATCCGGGACAGAAGAACACTGAAGCTTTCTTT. Its translation is CASTDPGQKNTEAFF.

The gene calls are TRBV9 and TRBJ2-1, with TRBD2 matching 7 bases. The CDR3 has 15 residues. The germline gives CDR1 SGDLS, CDR2 YYNGEE. The ends lost 3 bases at V and 8 bases at J; junction bases unmatched: 11. In nucleotides, the CDR3 is TGTGCCAGCAGCGCCGGTGGGGGAGGGCCCTATGAGCAGTTCTTC. Amino acid sequence: CASSAGGGGPYEQFF.

V usage is TRBV28 and J usage is TRBJ1-1; TRBD1 aligns across 7 bases. Germline V gene lookup returns CDR1 MDHEN and CDR2 SYDVKM. V trimming: 4 bases; J trimming: 5 bases; junction bases outside the gene matches: 7. The CDR3 runs to 14 residues. In DNA form, the CDR3 reads TGTGCCAGCAGTTACAGGGGAGGGTTGACTGAAGCTTTCTTT. It yields the protein CASSYRGGLTEAFF.

This clone was observed a few times. Other DNA sequences within the sample encode an identical CDR3. The V gene is TRBV7-3, the J gene TRBJ2-3, with D perhaps TRBD2 (5 bases). V was pared by 1 base and J by 0 bases, with 8 bases between. The CDR3 contains 15 residues. The V gene's germline CDR1 is SGHTA and CDR2 FQGTGA. CDR3 region: CASSLISGSTDTQYF. DNA of the CDR3: TGTGCCAGCAGCTTAATATCGGGAAGCACAGATACGCAGTATTTT.